The rows below give T cell receptor beta chains drawn from one sample of a study of blood T cell repertoires in COVID-19. This table comes from immunoSEQ multiplex PCR, and its TCRdb copy is limited to in-frame clones, with some not included. Here the sample spans tens of thousands of clones, around 87% being singletons. Sequencing used peripheral blood. Every receptor here comes from a human donor in a cohort sampled during active COVID-19. CDR3s leave out the opening cysteine and the closing phenylalanine or tryptophan. Some rows have no size entry. The others give once, few or many, or a class for an expanded clone.

v_call: TRBV9; j_call: TRBJ1-1; clone_size: once; cdr3_aa: ASSVVSAVMNTEAF
v_call: TRBV27; j_call: TRBJ1-1; clone_size: once; cdr3_aa: ASRRVVTPRGMNTEAF
v_call: TRBV7-2; j_call: TRBJ2-7; clone_size: -; cdr3_aa: ASSYLRGRSSYEQY
v_call: TRBV5-4; j_call: TRBJ2-5; clone_size: -; cdr3_aa: ASSLGSGEGKTQY
v_call: TRBV5-4; j_call: TRBJ1-2; clone_size: -; cdr3_aa: ASSLPGQGGYT
v_call: TRBV18; j_call: TRBJ1-2; clone_size: few; cdr3_aa: ASSQTGANYGYT
v_call: TRBV19; j_call: TRBJ1-2; clone_size: -; cdr3_aa: ASKATGGLIYYGYT
v_call: TRBV5-6; j_call: TRBJ1-4; clone_size: -; cdr3_aa: ASSLERDEKLF
v_call: TRBV30; j_call: TRBJ2-7; clone_size: -; cdr3_aa: AWRSSSYEQY
v_call: TRBV6-5; j_call: TRBJ1-5; clone_size: -; cdr3_aa: ASSYNRYSNQPQH
v_call: TRBV28; j_call: TRBJ1-6; clone_size: -; cdr3_aa: ASRWTGSLNSPLH
v_call: TRBV6-5; j_call: TRBJ2-5; clone_size: -; cdr3_aa: ASSYSVQGKETQY
v_call: TRBV30; j_call: TRBJ2-7; clone_size: -; cdr3_aa: AWSVHSSNEQY
v_call: TRBV6-6; j_call: TRBJ1-1; clone_size: many; cdr3_aa: ASSLQQDTEAF
v_call: TRBV28; j_call: TRBJ1-3; clone_size: -; cdr3_aa: ASRGDIGSGNTIY
v_call: TRBV11-2; j_call: TRBJ2-3; clone_size: -; cdr3_aa: ASRRGFLFSTQY
v_call: TRBV19; j_call: TRBJ2-1; clone_size: -; cdr3_aa: ASSPGLAVNEQF